This is a list of T cell receptor beta chains from one sample in a study of T cells after yellow fever vaccination. From the 5' RACE reads, TCRdb called clonotypes with MiXCR, one entry per CDR3 protein. The data contain about 260,000 distinct CDR3 sequences, approximately 13% of them singletons. Sequenced material: CD4+ T cells sorted from PBMCs, taken 45 days after the yellow fever booster vaccination. These receptors were taken from a man aged 25-45 years who received the YFV17D yellow fever vaccine. The CDR3 runs from the conserved cysteine through the conserved F or W. A D gene is named only where the DNA matches it firmly. Some rows mark clone size as missing; the rest say once, few, many or name a class of expanded clone.

>TRBV29-1|few|-|TRBJ2-3
CSVKLGLDTQYF
TGCAGCGTCAAGTTAGGGTTAGATACGCAGTATTTT
>TRBV5-1|-|TRBD1|TRBJ2-7
CASSGTGTTYEQYF
TGCGCCAGCAGCGGGACAGGGACCACCTACGAGCAGTACTTC
>TRBV5-1|-|TRBD2|TRBJ2-5
CASSPGGGEETQYF
TGCGCCAGCAGCCCGGGAGGGGGGGAAGAGACCCAGTACTTC
>TRBV6-2/TRBV6-3|-|TRBD1|TRBJ2-1
CASSRTGGEGEQFF
TGTGCCAGCAGTAGGACAGGGGGCGAGGGTGAGCAGTTCTTC
>TRBV6-1|few|TRBD1|TRBJ2-7
CASRDGTGPYEQYF
TGTGCCAGCAGGGACGGGACAGGACCCTACGAGCAGTACTTC
>TRBV12-3/TRBV12-4|few|-|TRBJ2-5
CASSLIRETQYF
TGTGCCAGCAGTTTAATTCGGGAGACCCAGTACTTC
>TRBV3-1|few|TRBD2|TRBJ2-1
CASSQDLGGSGRGLGVHNEQFF
TGTGCCAGCAGCCAAGATCTCGGTGGTAGCGGGAGAGGGTTAGGCGTCCACAATGAGCAGTTCTTC
>TRBV7-8|few|-|TRBJ2-3
CASSSFSSTDTQYF
TGTGCCAGCAGCAGCTTCTCTAGCACAGATACGCAGTATTTT
>TRBV9|few|-|TRBJ2-3
CASSLTAFGTDTQYF
TGTGCCAGCAGCCTGACAGCGTTTGGCACAGATACGCAGTATTTT
>TRBV5-1|few|-|TRBJ1-1
CASSWGSDTEAFF
TGCGCCAGCAGCTGGGGTAGTGACACTGAAGCTTTCTTT
>TRBV20-1|-|-|TRBJ2-2
CSASQGLNTGELFF
TGCAGTGCTTCTCAGGGACTGAACACCGGGGAGCTGTTTTTT
>TRBV29-1|-|-|TRBJ2-7
CSVDQGHYEQYF
TGCAGCGTTGACCAAGGCCACTACGAGCAGTACTTC
>TRBV4-3|few|TRBD1|TRBJ1-4
CASSHLRTGELREKLFF
TGCGCCAGCAGCCATCTTAGAACAGGGGAGCTCAGGGAAAAACTGTTTTTT
>TRBV10-2|few|-|TRBJ2-1
CASRHPGGRNYNEQFF
TGCGCCAGCAGACACCCCGGAGGCAGAAACTACAATGAGCAGTTCTTC
>TRBV18|-|TRBD2|TRBJ2-7
CASSPRGGIYEQYF
TGTGCCAGCTCACCCCGGGGGGGTATCTACGAGCAGTACTTC
>TRBV28|-|-|TRBJ2-3
CASLTPRATDTQYF
TGTGCCAGCCTTACCCCTCGGGCCACAGATACGCAGTATTTT
>TRBV4-3|few|TRBD2|TRBJ2-1
CASSQSGRFNNEQFF
TGCGCCAGCAGCCAAAGCGGGAGGTTCAACAATGAGCAGTTCTTC
>TRBV27|many|TRBD1|TRBJ2-5
CASSSGTGGVETQYF
TGTGCCAGCAGTTCCGGGACAGGGGGGGTAGAGACCCAGTACTTC
>TRBV6-1|few|-|TRBJ2-4
CASSTGHGIAKNIQYF
TGTGCCAGCAGCACGGGGCACGGTATAGCCAAAAACATTCAGTACTTC
>TRBV6-1|few|TRBD1|TRBJ1-2
CANPRDRGCNGYTF
TGTGCCAACCCTCGGGACAGGGGATGTAATGGCTACACCTTC
>TRBV7-2|-|-|TRBJ2-1
CASSLARNRDEQFF
TGTGCCAGCAGCTTAGCCCGTAATCGGGATGAGCAGTTCTTC
>TRBV3-1|-|TRBD2|TRBJ2-7
CASSLRLAGGYEQYF
TGTGCCAGCAGCCTGAGACTAGCGGGGGGCTACGAGCAGTACTTC
>TRBV20-1|-|TRBD1|TRBJ2-3
CSAQGGVRTDTQYF
TGCAGTGCCCAAGGGGGCGTCCGTACAGATACGCAGTATTTT
>TRBV3-1|-|-|TRBJ2-1
CASSQVSGNEQFF
TGTGCCAGCAGCCAAGTTTCGGGCAATGAGCAGTTCTTC
>TRBV6-2/TRBV6-3|few|-|TRBJ2-7
CASSAAGEQYF
TGTGCCAGCAGTGCAGCCGGCGAGCAGTACTTC
>TRBV5-1|few|-|TRBJ2-7
CASSLGGPPNEQYF
TGCGCCAGCAGCCTGGGGGGACCCCCGAACGAGCAGTACTTC
>TRBV20-1|few|-|TRBJ2-7
CSAGDGSYEQYF
TGCAGTGCTGGGGACGGCTCCTACGAGCAGTACTTC
>TRBV7-2|-|-|TRBJ2-2
CASSLTRDTGELFF
TGTGCCAGCAGCTTAACCAGGGACACCGGGGAGCTGTTTTTT
>TRBV18|many|-|TRBJ2-7
CASSPSITTYEQYF
TGTGCCAGCTCCCCTTCCATTACAACCTACGAGCAGTACTTC
>TRBV12-3/TRBV12-4|-|-|TRBJ2-3
CASSPLVDTQYF
TGTGCCAGCAGTCCTCTTGTAGATACGCAGTATTTT
>TRBV7-2|-|-|TRBJ2-2
CASSFGLLWSGELFF
TGTGCCAGCAGCTTTGGATTGCTTTGGAGCGGGGAGCTGTTTTTT
>TRBV2|-|-|TRBJ2-2
CASTGAGELFF
TGTGCCAGCACTGGTGCCGGGGAGCTGTTTTTT
>TRBV7-9|few|-|TRBJ1-4
CASSRAQEFNEKLFF
TGTGCCAGCAGTCGAGCCCAGGAGTTTAATGAAAAACTGTTTTTT
>TRBV5-1|few|-|TRBJ2-1
CASSLALVKYNEQFF
TGCGCCAGCAGCTTGGCCCTAGTAAAATACAATGAGCAGTTCTTC
>TRBV7-2|-|-|TRBJ2-7
CASSLMDGPFEQYF
TGTGCCAGCAGCTTAATGGACGGTCCCTTTGAGCAGTACTTC
>TRBV5-1|few|TRBD2|TRBJ2-6
CASSWTSGNTGANVLTF
TGCGCCAGCAGCTGGACTAGCGGGAACACTGGGGCCAACGTCCTGACTTTC
>TRBV18|-|TRBD2|TRBJ2-1
CASSPLAGGIYNEQFF
TGTGCCAGCTCCCCACTAGCGGGAGGTATCTACAATGAGCAGTTCTTC
>TRBV20-1|-|-|TRBJ1-1
CSAPAHLGTEAFF
TGCAGTGCCCCGGCCCACTTGGGCACTGAAGCTTTCTTT
>TRBV20-1|-|-|TRBJ1-2
CSAREGQYGYTF
TGCAGTGCTAGAGAGGGGCAGTATGGCTACACCTTC
>TRBV19|-|TRBD1|TRBJ2-1
CASSKGQGNEQFF
TGTGCCAGTAGTAAGGGACAGGGAAATGAGCAGTTCTTC
>TRBV5-5|many|-|TRBJ2-3
CASSLDALVSDTQYF
TGTGCCAGCAGCTTGGATGCGTTAGTGTCAGATACGCAGTATTTT
>TRBV14|-|-|TRBJ2-4
CASSQGAPNIQYF
TGTGCCAGCAGCCAGGGGGCCCCAAACATTCAGTACTTC
>TRBV11-2|few|TRBD2|TRBJ2-1
CASRGGVTSGRPYSSNEQFF
TGTGCCAGCAGGGGGGGGGTGACTAGCGGGAGACCCTACTCGAGCAATGAGCAGTTCTTC
>TRBV5-4|-|-|TRBJ2-1
CATGSGDLEEQFF
TGTGCCACCGGTTCGGGAGACCTTGAAGAGCAGTTCTTC
>TRBV7-9|-|-|TRBJ2-4
CASTKGEWAKNIQYF
TGTGCCAGCACGAAGGGGGAGTGGGCCAAAAACATTCAGTACTTC
>TRBV10-3|-|TRBD2|TRBJ2-1
CAISEPFRLAGGTEQFF
TGTGCCATCAGTGAGCCTTTCCGACTAGCGGGAGGTACTGAGCAGTTCTTC